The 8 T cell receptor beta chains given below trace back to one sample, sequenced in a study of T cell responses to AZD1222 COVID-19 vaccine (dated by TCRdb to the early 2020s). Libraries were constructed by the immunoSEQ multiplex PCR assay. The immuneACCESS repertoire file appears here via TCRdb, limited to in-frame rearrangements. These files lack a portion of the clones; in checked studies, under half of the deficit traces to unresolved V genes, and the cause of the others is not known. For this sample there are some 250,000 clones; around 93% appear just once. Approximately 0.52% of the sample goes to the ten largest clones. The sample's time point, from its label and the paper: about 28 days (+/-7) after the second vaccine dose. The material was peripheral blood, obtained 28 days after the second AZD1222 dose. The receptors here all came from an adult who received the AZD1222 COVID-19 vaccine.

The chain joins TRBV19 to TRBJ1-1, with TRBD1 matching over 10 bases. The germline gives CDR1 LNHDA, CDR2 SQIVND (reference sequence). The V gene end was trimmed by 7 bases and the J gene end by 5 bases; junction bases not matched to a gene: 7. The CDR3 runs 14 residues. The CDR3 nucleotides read TGTGCCAGTAATCTGGACAGGGGGATAACTGAAGCTTTCTTT. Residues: CASNLDRGITEAFF.

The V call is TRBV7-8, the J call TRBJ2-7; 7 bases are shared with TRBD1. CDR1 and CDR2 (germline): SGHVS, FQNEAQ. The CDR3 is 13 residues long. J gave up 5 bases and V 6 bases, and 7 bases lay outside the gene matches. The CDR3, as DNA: TGTGCCAGCAGAGACAGGGATTTAAACGAGCAGTACTTC. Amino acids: CASRDRDLNEQYF.

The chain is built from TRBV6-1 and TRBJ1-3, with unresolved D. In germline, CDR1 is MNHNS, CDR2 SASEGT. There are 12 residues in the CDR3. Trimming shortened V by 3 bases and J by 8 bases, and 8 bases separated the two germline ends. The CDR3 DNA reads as TGTGCCAGCAGTGATTCGGTGTACACCATATATTTT. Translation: CASSDSVYTIYF.

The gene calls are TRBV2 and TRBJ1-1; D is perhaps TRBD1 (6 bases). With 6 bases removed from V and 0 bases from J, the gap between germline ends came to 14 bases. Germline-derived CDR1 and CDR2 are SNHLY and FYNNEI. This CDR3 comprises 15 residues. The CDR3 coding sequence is TGTGCCAGCAGCCAGAGGGGGGGGATGAACACTGAAGCTTTCTTT. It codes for CASSQRGGMNTEAFF.

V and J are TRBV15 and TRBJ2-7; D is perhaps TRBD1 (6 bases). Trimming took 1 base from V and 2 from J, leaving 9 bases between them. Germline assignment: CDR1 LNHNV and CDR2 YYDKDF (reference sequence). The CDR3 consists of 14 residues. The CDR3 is CATSRVAGAYEQYF. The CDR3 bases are TGTGCCACCAGCAGAGTAGCAGGGGCCTACGAGCAGTACTTC. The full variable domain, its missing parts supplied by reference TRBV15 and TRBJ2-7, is DAMVIQNPRYQVTQFGKPVTLSCSQTLNHNVMYWYQQKSSQAPKLLFHYYDKDFNNEADTPDNFQSRRPNTSFCFLDIRSPGLGDTAMYLCATSRVAGAYEQYFGPGTRLTVT.

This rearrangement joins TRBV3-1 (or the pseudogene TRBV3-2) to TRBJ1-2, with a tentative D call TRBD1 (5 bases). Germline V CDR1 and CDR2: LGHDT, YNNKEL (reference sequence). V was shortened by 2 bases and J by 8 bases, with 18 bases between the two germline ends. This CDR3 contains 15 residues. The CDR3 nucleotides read TGTGCCAGCAGCCAACTCCGGGAGGGGCCGGGAGGCTACACCTTC. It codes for CASSQLREGPGGYTF.

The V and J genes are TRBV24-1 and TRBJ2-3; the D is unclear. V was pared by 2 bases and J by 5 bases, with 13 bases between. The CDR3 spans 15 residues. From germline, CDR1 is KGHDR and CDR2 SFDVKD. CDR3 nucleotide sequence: TGTGCCACCAGTGATTCTCTTTTCCATGGAGATACGCAGTATTTT. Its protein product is CATSDSLFHGDTQYF.

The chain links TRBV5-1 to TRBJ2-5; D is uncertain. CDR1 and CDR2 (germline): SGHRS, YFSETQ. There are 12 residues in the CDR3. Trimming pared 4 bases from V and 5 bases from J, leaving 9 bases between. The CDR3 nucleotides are TGCGCCAGCAGCCCGGTAGGGGAGACCCAGTACTTC. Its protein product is CASSPVGETQYF.